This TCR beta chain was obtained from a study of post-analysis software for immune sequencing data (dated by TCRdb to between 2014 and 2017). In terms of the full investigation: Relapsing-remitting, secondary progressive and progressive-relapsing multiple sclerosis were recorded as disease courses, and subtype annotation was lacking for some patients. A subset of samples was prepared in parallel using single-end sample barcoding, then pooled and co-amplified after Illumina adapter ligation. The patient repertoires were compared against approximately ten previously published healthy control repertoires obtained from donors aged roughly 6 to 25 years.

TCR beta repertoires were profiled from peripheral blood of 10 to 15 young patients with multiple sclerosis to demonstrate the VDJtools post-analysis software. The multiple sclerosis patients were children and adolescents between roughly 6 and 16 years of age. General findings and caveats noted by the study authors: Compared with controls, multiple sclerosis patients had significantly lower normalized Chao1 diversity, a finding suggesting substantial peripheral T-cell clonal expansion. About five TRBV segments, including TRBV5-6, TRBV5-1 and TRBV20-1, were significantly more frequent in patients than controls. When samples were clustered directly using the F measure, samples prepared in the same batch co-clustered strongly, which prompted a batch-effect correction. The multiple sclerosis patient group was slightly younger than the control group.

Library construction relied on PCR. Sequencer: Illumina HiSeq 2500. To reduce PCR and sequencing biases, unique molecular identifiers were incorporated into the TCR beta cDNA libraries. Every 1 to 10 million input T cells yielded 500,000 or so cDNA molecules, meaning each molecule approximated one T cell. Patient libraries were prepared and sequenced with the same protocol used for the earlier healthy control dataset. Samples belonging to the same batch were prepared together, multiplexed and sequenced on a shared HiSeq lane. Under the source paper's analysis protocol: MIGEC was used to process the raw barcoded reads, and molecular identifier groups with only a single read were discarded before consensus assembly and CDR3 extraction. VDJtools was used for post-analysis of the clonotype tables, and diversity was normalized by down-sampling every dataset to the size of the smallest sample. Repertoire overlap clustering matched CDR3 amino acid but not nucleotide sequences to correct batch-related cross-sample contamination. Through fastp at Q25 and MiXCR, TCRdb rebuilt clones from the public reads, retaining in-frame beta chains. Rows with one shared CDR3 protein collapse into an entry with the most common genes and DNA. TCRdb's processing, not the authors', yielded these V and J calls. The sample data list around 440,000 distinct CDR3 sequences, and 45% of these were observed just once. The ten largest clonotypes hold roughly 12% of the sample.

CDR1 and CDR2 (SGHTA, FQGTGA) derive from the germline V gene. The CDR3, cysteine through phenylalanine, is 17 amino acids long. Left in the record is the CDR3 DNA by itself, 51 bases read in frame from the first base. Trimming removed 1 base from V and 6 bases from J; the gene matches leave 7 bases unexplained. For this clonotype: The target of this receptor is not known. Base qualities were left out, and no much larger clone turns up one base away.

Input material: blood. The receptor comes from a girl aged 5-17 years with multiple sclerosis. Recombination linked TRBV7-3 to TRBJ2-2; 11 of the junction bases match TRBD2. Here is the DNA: TGTGCCAGCAGCTTAAGGAAACTAGCGGGAGAGCCCGGGGAGCTGTTTTTT. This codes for CASSLRKLAGEPGELFF.